This TCR beta chain emerged from a study of control samples from healthy donors and cancer patients. Generated by immunoSEQ multiplex PCR, the TCRdb table keeps only in-frame clones and is missing some. The top ten clones hold approximately 9.4% of a sample with about 76,000 clones, about 89% of them seen once. CDR3 length equals 14 residues. Deletions cut 7 bases from V and 4 bases from J, with 13 bases between. Looked up from germline, CDR1 is MNHEY and CDR2 is SVGAGI. This clonotype was sampled from a woman in her 50s with colorectal cancer. The specimen sequenced was PBMCs. V is TRBV6-5 and J is TRBJ1-4; D is ambiguous. The CDR3 reads CASTNIRSNEKLFF. CDR3 sequence (DNA): TGTGCCAGCACCAATATAAGGAGTAATGAAAAACTGTTTTTT.